This TCR beta chain was sequenced for a study of CXCR3-negative and CXCR3-positive naive CD8 T cells. General study points: Naive cells with CXCR3 showed TRB CDR3s that were more hydrophobic than those in CXCR3-negative naive cells.

Notes on this clonotype: Its specificity is not known.

Germline V lookup: CDR1 LGHNA, CDR2 YSLEER. The CDR3 contains 16 residues. With UMI labels, 5' RACE was used to prepare the TRB cDNA libraries. TCRdb re-called the 5' RACE reads; one entry per CDR3 protein, DNA not given. The ten top clones account for 0.55% to 0.7%, within a sample of more than 70,000 distinct CDR3 sequences. Sequences were obtained from naive CXCR3+ CD8+ T cells from blood. Subset reported: CD45RO-CCR7+CD27+CD95- naive CD8+ T cells expressing CXCR3 (TNR3+). This clonotype was obtained from a human donor in good health. Some clones in this sample may be carry-over from other donors' samples. V is TRBV4-3 and J is TRBJ1-2. Here the CDR3 reads CASSQDYEATNYGYTF.